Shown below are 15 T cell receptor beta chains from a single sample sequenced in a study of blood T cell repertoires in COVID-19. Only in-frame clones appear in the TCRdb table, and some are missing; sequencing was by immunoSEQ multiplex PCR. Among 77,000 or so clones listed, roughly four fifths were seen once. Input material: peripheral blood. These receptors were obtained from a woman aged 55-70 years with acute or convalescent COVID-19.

For the CDR3, the DNA is TGTGCCAGTAGTCCAACGGGTGGTTCTGAAGCTTTCTTT. Translating it yields CASSPTGGSEAFF. The V and J genes are TRBV19 and TRBJ1-1; no reliable D call. The CDR3 is 13 amino acids. The V gene's germline CDR1 is LNHDA and CDR2 SQIVND (reference sequence). The V end lost 5 bases, the J end lost 6 bases, and 13 bases lay between the germline ends.

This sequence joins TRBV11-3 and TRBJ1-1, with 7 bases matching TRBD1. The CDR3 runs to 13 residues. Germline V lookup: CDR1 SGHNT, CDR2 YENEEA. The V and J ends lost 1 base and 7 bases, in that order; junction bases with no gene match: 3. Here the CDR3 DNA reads TGTGCCAGCAGCTTAGGACAGGGAGGTGAAGCTTTCTTT. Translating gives CASSLGQGGEAFF.

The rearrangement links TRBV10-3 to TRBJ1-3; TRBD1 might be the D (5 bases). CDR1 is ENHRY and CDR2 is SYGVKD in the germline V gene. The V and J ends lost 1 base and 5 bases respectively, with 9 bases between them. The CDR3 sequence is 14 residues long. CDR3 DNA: TGTGCCATCAGTGAGTTGCAGGGAAGAAACACCATATATTTT. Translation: CAISELQGRNTIYF.

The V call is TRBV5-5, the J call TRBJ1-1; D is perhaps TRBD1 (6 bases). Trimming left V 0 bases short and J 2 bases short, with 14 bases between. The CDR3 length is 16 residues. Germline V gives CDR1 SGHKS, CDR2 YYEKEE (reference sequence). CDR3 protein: CASSLVGGRGNTEAFF. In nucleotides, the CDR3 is TGTGCCAGCAGCTTGGTTGGGGGCAGAGGTAACACTGAAGCTTTCTTT.

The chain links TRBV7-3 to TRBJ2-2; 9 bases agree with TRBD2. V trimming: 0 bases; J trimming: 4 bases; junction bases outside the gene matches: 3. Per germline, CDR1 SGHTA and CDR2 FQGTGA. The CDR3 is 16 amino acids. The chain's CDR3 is CASSLTVSGGTGELFF. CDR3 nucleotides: TGTGCCAGCAGCTTAACGGTTAGCGGGGGCACCGGGGAGCTGTTTTTT. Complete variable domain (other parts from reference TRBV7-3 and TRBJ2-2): GAGVSQTPSNKVTEKGKYVELRCDPISGHTALYWYRQSLGQGPEFLIYFQGTGAADDSGLPNDRFFAVRPEGSVSTLKIQRTERGDSAVYLCASSLTVSGGTGELFFGEGSRLTVL.

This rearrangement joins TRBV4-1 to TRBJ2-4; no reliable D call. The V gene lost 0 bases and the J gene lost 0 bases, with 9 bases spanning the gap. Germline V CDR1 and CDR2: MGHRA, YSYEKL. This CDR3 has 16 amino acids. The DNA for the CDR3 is TGCGCCAGCAGCCAAGAACCAGTTCTAGCCAAAAACATTCAGTACTTC. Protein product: CASSQEPVLAKNIQYF.

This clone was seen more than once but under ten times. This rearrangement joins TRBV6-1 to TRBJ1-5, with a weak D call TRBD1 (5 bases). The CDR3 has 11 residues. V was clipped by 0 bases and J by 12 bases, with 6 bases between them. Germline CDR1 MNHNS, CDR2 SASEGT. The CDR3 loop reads CASSEARDQHF. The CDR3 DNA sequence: TGTGCCAGCAGTGAAGCCAGGGACCAGCATTTT.

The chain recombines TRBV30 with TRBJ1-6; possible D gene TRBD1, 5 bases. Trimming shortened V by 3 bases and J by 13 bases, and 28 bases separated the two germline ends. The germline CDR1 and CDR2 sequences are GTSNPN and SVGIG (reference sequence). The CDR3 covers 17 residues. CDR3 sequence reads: CAWRRAPSGSNRSPLHF. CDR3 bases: TGTGCCTGGAGAAGGGCCCCTTCCGGGTCTAACAGGTCCCCCCTCCACTTT.

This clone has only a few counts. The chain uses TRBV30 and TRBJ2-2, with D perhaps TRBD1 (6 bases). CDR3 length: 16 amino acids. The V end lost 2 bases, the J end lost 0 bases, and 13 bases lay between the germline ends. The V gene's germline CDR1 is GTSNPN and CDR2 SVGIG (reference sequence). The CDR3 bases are TGTGCCTGGAGTCTATTGACAGGAACGAACACCGGGGAGCTGTTTTTT. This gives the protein CAWSLLTGTNTGELFF.

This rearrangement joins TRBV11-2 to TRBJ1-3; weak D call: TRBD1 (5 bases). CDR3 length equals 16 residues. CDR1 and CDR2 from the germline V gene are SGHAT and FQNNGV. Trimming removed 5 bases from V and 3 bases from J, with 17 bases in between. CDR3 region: CASSVRDSGGGNTIYF. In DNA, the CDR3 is TGTGCCAGCAGCGTAAGGGACTCCGGCGGTGGAAACACCATATATTTT.

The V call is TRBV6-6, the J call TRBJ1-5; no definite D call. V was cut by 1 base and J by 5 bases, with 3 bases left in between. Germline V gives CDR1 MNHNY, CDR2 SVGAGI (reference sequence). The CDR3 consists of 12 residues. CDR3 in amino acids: CASSYLDQPQHF. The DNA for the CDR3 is TGTGCCAGCAGTTACTTAGATCAGCCCCAGCATTTT.

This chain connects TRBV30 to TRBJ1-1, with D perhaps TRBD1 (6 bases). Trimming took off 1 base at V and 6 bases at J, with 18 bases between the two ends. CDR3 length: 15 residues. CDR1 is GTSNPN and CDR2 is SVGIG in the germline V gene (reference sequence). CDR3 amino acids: CAWSGIRGGAPEAFF. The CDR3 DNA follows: TGTGCCTGGAGTGGAATCAGGGGAGGGGCACCTGAAGCTTTCTTT.

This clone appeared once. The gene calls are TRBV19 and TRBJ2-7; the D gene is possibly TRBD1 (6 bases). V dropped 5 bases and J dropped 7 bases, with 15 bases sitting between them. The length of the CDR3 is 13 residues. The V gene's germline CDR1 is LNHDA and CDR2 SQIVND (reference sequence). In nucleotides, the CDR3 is TGTGCCAGTAGTTTTTCCTGGACAGAAGAGCAGTACTTC. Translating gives CASSFSWTEEQYF.

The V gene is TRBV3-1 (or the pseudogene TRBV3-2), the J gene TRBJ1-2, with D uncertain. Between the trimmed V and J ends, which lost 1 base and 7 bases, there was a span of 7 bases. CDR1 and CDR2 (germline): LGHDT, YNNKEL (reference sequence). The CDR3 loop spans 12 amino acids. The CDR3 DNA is TGTGCCAGCAGCCAAGCGGGGTTTGGCTACACCTTC. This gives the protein CASSQAGFGYTF.

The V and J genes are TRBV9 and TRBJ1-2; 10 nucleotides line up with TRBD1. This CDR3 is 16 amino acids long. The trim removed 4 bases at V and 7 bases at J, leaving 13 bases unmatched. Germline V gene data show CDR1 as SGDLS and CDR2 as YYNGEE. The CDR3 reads CASSPHRDRGESGYTF. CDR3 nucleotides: TGTGCCAGCAGCCCACACCGGGACAGGGGTGAAAGTGGCTACACCTTC.